The next 6 T cell receptor beta chains were all read from a single sample in a study of Ad26.COV2.S vaccination and SARS-CoV-2 variants. Clones were read by immunoSEQ multiplex PCR, and TCRdb kept only the in-frame ones, dropping some. Among 300,000 to 450,000 clones listed, 92% were seen once. Material: peripheral blood, obtained after recovery from COVID-19. The receptors were gathered from a human donor who had recovered from COVID-19.

V is TRBV7-2 and J is TRBJ2-5; D ambiguous. Trimming left V 2 bases short and J 1 base short, with 14 bases between. The germline CDR1 and CDR2 sequences are SGHTA and FQGNSA. The CDR3 length is 16 residues. The CDR3 nucleotides read TGTGCCAGCAGCTTAAGATCGACACTCGCCCAAGAGACCCAGTACTTC. It translates to CASSLRSTLAQETQYF.

Comments on this clone: Sequence at one end of the junction differs from germline and may be a read error. This sequence joins TRBV29-1 and TRBJ2-1; 8 bases align to TRBD2. The CDR3 loop spans 16 amino acids. The germline CDR1 and CDR2 sequences are SQVTM and ANQGSEA. The DNA of the CDR3 is TGCAGCGTCGAAGGCCATAGCGGGGTCTCCTACAATGAGCAGTTCTTC. It is translated as CSVEGHSGVSYNEQFF.

The chain recombines TRBV6-5 with TRBJ1-6; 7 bases are a match to TRBD1. Trimming at V came to 6 bases and at J to 3 bases, leaving 5 bases not matched to a gene. Per germline, CDR1 MNHEY and CDR2 SVGAGI. The CDR3 sequence is 15 residues long. DNA for the CDR3: TGTGCCAGCAGGGGGGACAGCCTCTATAATTCACCCCTCCACTTT. Its protein product is CASRGDSLYNSPLHF.

The V gene is TRBV9, the J gene TRBJ2-7, with TRBD1 matching over 11 bases. The length of the CDR3 is 14 residues. Losses at the gene ends were 3 bases for V and 4 bases for J; bases not matched to a gene: 3. The germline gives CDR1 SGDLS, CDR2 YYNGEE. CDR3 loop: CASSGTGGGYEQYF. The CDR3 nucleotides read TGTGCCAGCAGCGGGACAGGGGGCGGTTACGAGCAGTACTTC.

The genes are TRBV6-5 and TRBJ2-7; D possibly corresponds to TRBD2 (5 bases). CDR1 and CDR2 from the germline V gene are MNHEY and SVGAGI. CDR3 size: 14 residues. Trimming removed 9 bases at V and 5 bases at J, with 20 bases between. The CDR3 region is CASFFPGKVNEQYF. CDR3 bases: TGTGCCAGTTTCTTCCCCGGGAAGGTGAACGAGCAGTACTTC.

The rearrangement uses TRBV6-6 and TRBJ1-4; 10 nucleotides line up with TRBD1. CDR1 and CDR2 (germline): MNHNY, SVGAGI (reference sequence). CDR3 length: 15 amino acids. J lost 6 bases, V lost 6 bases, and 7 bases had no gene match. The CDR3 loop is CASRLWGTGDEKLFF. The CDR3 DNA is TGTGCCAGCAGACTTTGGGGGACAGGGGATGAAAAACTGTTTTTT.